The present TCR beta chain was sequenced within a study of metastatic and nonmetastatic thyroid tumors. TCRdb reassembled clones from the PCR reads with MiXCR. The repertoire holds under 30,000 clones, with around 15% as singletons. Every patient underwent thyroid surgery untreated. This CDR3 has 14 amino acids. The germline V gene encodes CDR1 LNHDA and CDR2 SQIVND (reference sequence). Trimming took 6 bases from V and 8 from J, leaving 16 bases between them. The sample was blood. The gene calls are TRBV19 and TRBJ1-4; D is unclear. This TCR was sampled from a male donor with papillary thyroid cancer or a benign thyroid nodule (not recorded which). Some clones in this sample may be carry-over from other donors' samples. The DNA for the CDR3 is TGTGCCAGTAGGAAGGGAACTGCCCGGGAAAAACTGTTTTTT. It specifies CASRKGTAREKLFF.